The T cell receptor beta chain under discussion was sequenced for a study of cytomegalovirus exposure and HLA in healthy donors. The CDR3 sequence is 13 residues long. The germline V and J ends were trimmed by 4 bases and 3 bases, with 9 bases remaining between them. Germline CDR1 is SQVTM and CDR2 is ANQGSEA. Researchers ran the PCR with 60 Vbeta and 13 Jbeta primers. TCRdb keeps only in-frame clones here, not all; method: immunoSEQ multiplex PCR. The repertoire holds around 110,000 clones, around 67% seen once, with around 13% in the top ten. Study results and caveats: Productive status was seen about 90% or about 30% of the time for most TCR beta V segments in an earlier analysis. Presence/absence analyses supposed approximately even sequencing depth among donors.

Comments on this clone: Its cognate antigen is unknown.

The TCR sequence derives from a woman in her thirties or forties in good health and CMV-seropositive. Material for sequencing was PBMCs. The rearrangement uses TRBV29-1 and TRBJ1-4; D unresolved. CDR3 amino acids: CSVVFPSNEKLFF. The CDR3 DNA sequence: TGCAGCGTTGTTTTTCCATCTAATGAAAAACTGTTTTTT.